The rows below give T cell receptor beta chains drawn from one sample of a study of low-dose radiotherapy and immunotherapy resistance in tumors. TCRdb analysed the reads with MiXCR anew, one entry per CDR3 protein. The sample records some 100,000 distinct CDR3 sequences, less than 25% being singletons. The specimen comprised PBMCs, sampled after low-dose radiotherapy plus immunotherapy. All receptors come from a female donor with ovarian cancer. Each CDR3 is given with its conserved first and last residue. The D gene is left open where the match is weak. A row's size may be missing; if present it is once, few, many or a size class.

>-|many|10|TRBJ2-3|TRBV2
TGTGCCAGCAAATTGGATACGCAGTATTTT
CASKLDTQYF
>-|-|15|TRBJ1-2|TRBV5-1
TGCGCCAGCAGCTTGGAATGGGGCGCGCACTATGGCTACACCTTC
CASSLEWGAHYGYTF
>TRBD1|few|13|TRBJ1-1|TRBV28
TGTGCCAGCAGTTCAGGGGGCAGGACTGAAGCTTTCTTT
CASSSGGRTEAFF
>-|many|15|TRBJ2-6|TRBV6-2/TRBV6-3
TGTGCCAGCAGTTATGGTCCCAATGTGCACTGCGTCCTGACTTTC
CASSYGPNVHCVLTF
>-|many|15|TRBJ2-1|TRBV10-3
TGTGCCATCAGTGAGTCACTAGACCCCTACAATGAGCAGTTCTTC
CAISESLDPYNEQFF
>-|many|13|TRBJ2-2|TRBV12-3/TRBV12-4
TGTGCCAGCAGTTTAGTATACACCGGGGAGCTGTTTTTT
CASSLVYTGELFF
>TRBD2|-|13|TRBJ2-1|TRBV5-3
TGTGCCAGCAGCTCTAGCGGGGCCAATGAGCAGTTCTTC
CASSSSGANEQFF
>-|many|13|TRBJ2-4|TRBV6-2/TRBV6-3
TGTGCCAGCAGCCCCATGGCCAAAAACATTCAGTACTTC
CASSPMAKNIQYF
>TRBD2|many|17|TRBJ2-5|TRBV5-5
TGTGCCAGCAGCTTGTGGCTAGCGGGAGGGCTAAGGGAGACCCAGTACTTC
CASSLWLAGGLRETQYF
>TRBD1|few|15|TRBJ2-2|TRBV6-2/TRBV6-3
TGTGCCAGCACCCGGACAGGGGGCGCAACCGGGGAGCTGTTTTTT
CASTRTGGATGELFF
>-|many|15|TRBJ1-5|TRBV28
TGTGCCAGCAGTTGGGTTGGAATTAGCAATCAGCCCCAGCATTTT
CASSWVGISNQPQHF
>TRBD2|-|14|TRBJ2-5|TRBV27
TGTGCCAGCAGTTGGGCGGGGGAGCAAGAGACCCAGTACTTC
CASSWAGEQETQYF
>TRBD2|many|20|TRBJ2-1|TRBV24-1
TGTGCCACCAGTGATTTTGGGCGGGGGGGCCTTTCAAGCTCGGGACATGAGCAGTTCTTC
CATSDFGRGGLSSSGHEQFF
>-|many|14|TRBJ2-2|TRBV5-1
TGCGCCAGCAGCTCGGGTCTCGGCACCGGGGAGCTGTTTTTT
CASSSGLGTGELFF
>TRBD2|many|17|TRBJ2-1|TRBV19
TGTGCCAGCACGACTAGCGGGAGGACCTCTACCTACAATGAGCAGTTCTTC
CASTTSGRTSTYNEQFF
>-|many|15|TRBJ1-1|TRBV5-1
TGCGCCAGCAGCTTATCTCAGGGGACGAACACTGAAGCTTTCTTT
CASSLSQGTNTEAFF
>TRBD1|many|14|TRBJ1-2|TRBV28
TGTGCCAGCAGAGGGTTGGGACAGCCCTATGGCTACACCTTC
CASRGLGQPYGYTF
>TRBD1|-|14|TRBJ1-1|TRBV2
TGTGCCAGCAGTAAGGGACAGGGAGGCACTGAAGCTTTCTTT
CASSKGQGGTEAFF
>-|many|15|TRBJ1-5|TRBV12-3/TRBV12-4
TGTGCCAGCAGTTCGGCACAGGGCCTCAGCCAGCCCCAGCATTTT
CASSSAQGLSQPQHF
>-|many|13|TRBJ1-5|TRBV18
TGTGCCAGCTCCCCCGGGCGCACTCAGCCCCAGCATTTT
CASSPGRTQPQHF
>-|many|12|TRBJ1-5|TRBV2
TGTGCCAGCAGTAAGAATTTTGGGGCCCAGCATTTT
CASSKNFGAQHF
>TRBD1|-|16|TRBJ1-4|TRBV5-1
TGCGCCAGCAGCCATTCCGACAGGGGTACTAATGAAAAACTGTTTTTT
CASSHSDRGTNEKLFF
>-|many|14|TRBJ2-7|TRBV7-6
TGTGCCAGCAGCCCGGTAGGGGTCTCCTACGAGCAGTACTTC
CASSPVGVSYEQYF
>-|many|14|TRBJ2-7|TRBV12-3/TRBV12-4
TGTGCCAGCAGTTGGACGGCTCGCCTCCACGAGCAGTACTTC
CASSWTARLHEQYF
>-|few|15|TRBJ1-5|TRBV28
TGTGCCAGCAAGCCCCGGGACACGGGCAATCAGCCCCAGCATTTT
CASKPRDTGNQPQHF
>-|-|15|TRBJ1-2|TRBV30
TGTGCCTGGAGTGCCTCGACAGCCTCGATCCATGGCTACACCTTC
CAWSASTASIHGYTF
>-|many|15|TRBJ2-7|TRBV11-1
TGTGCCAGCAGCGACGCCGCTAGCGCCATTTGGGTGCAGTACTTC
CASSDAASAIWVQYF
>TRBD1|many|13|TRBJ1-5|TRBV10-3
TGTGCCAACAGACAGGGGGGGAATCAGCCCCAGCATTTT
CANRQGGNQPQHF
>-|few|14|TRBJ1-6|TRBV20-1
TGCAGTGCTCTTGGGGGCCATGGAGATTCACCCCTCCACTTT
CSALGGHGDSPLHF
>TRBD2|many|16|TRBJ2-3|TRBV4-1
TGCGCCAGCAGCCAAGTGGTTAGCGGGAGTTTGGGTACGCAGTATTTT
CASSQVVSGSLGTQYF
>-|many|14|TRBJ1-4|TRBV7-9
TGTGCCAGCAGCTTCTTCCGGGAGAATGAAAAACTGTTTTTT
CASSFFRENEKLFF
>-|many|12|TRBJ1-1|TRBV28
TGTGCCAGCAGTGAAACAGTGACTGAAGCTTTCTTT
CASSETVTEAFF
>-|-|18|TRBJ2-1|TRBV28
TGTGCCAGCAGTTTTGACCCAATAGCGGAAACCTCCTACAATGAGCAGTTCTTC
CASSFDPIAETSYNEQFF
>TRBD2|many|13|TRBJ2-7|TRBV7-8
TGTGCTGTAGCGGGGCGCAACTCCTACGAGCAGTACTTC
CAVAGRNSYEQYF
>-|many|9|TRBJ1-1|TRBV29-1
TGCAGCGTTGACACAGAGGCTTTCTTT
CSVDTEAFF
>TRBD2|many|18|TRBJ2-7|TRBV7-6
TGTGCCAGCAGCTTAGTTGCTAGCGGGAGGGCCGTTATCTACGAGCAGTACTTC
CASSLVASGRAVIYEQYF
>TRBD2|many|17|TRBJ2-2|TRBV6-6
TGTGCCAGCAGCCCTTTGGGAGCGGGGGACCACACCGGGGAGCTGTTTTTT
CASSPLGAGDHTGELFF
>TRBD2|many|15|TRBJ2-1|TRBV12-3/TRBV12-4
TGTGCCAGCAGTTTAATGAGCGGGAGCCGAAATGAGCAGTTCTTC
CASSLMSGSRNEQFF
>-|-|13|TRBJ1-2|TRBV5-5
TGTGCCAGCAGCTTGGAGTGGGACTATGGCTACACCTTC
CASSLEWDYGYTF
>TRBD1|many|17|TRBJ2-7|TRBV6-2/TRBV6-3
TGTGCCAGCAGTGAGTTGAGTCAGGGGGCGCGGTCTCGCGAGCAGTACTTC
CASSELSQGARSREQYF
>TRBD1|many|12|TRBJ2-5|TRBV29-1
TGCAGCCTTGGACAGGGCCAAGAGACCCAGTACTTC
CSLGQGQETQYF
>-|-|12|TRBJ2-7|TRBV5-8
TGTTCCAGCAGCTTGAGTTCCTACGAGCAGTACTTC
CSSSLSSYEQYF
>TRBD2|many|16|TRBJ2-1|TRBV3-1
TGTGCCAGCAGCCGGAATAGCGGGGGGGCCCCCAATGAGCAGTTCTTC
CASSRNSGGAPNEQFF
>-|many|13|TRBJ1-1|TRBV28
TGTGCCAGCAGTACCGAACTAAAGGGCGGAGCTTTCTTT
CASSTELKGGAFF
>-|-|14|TRBJ2-1|TRBV7-2
TGTGCCAGCAGCTTAGAGGGCAACTACAATGAGCAGTTCTTC
CASSLEGNYNEQFF
>TRBD2|many|17|TRBJ2-2|TRBV30
TGTGCCTGGATGGATACGCGTGTGGGAGGGGTCCCCGGGGAGCTGTTTTTT
CAWMDTRVGGVPGELFF
>-|many|12|TRBJ1-1|TRBV6-2/TRBV6-3
TGTGCCAGCAGTAGACAGAACACTGAAGCTTTCTTT
CASSRQNTEAFF
>-|many|12|TRBJ2-1|TRBV20-1
TGCAGTGCTCCCACACCCTACAATGAGCAGTTCTTC
CSAPTPYNEQFF